These T cell receptor beta chains were read from a single sample in a study of early T cells in non-severe SARS-CoV-2 infection. TCRdb re-analysed the 5' RACE reads in MiXCR, keeping a single row per CDR3 protein. Among tens of thousands of distinct CDR3 sequences listed, 9.3% were seen once. The sequencing input was whole blood. The receptors derive from an adult who was a healthcare worker with PCR-confirmed SARS-CoV-2 infection or an uninfected control (not recorded which). CDR3s leave out the opening cysteine and the closing phenylalanine or tryptophan. Each record gives: J gene, V gene, CDR3 protein.

TRBJ1-2	TRBV29-1	SVEDQRGRYYGYT
TRBJ1-1	TRBV30	AWSRANTEAF
TRBJ1-1	TRBV16	ASSQSLRGTEAF
TRBJ1-1	TRBV29-1	SVEDLGRNTEAF
TRBJ2-2	TRBV29-1	SVGSWGATGELF
TRBJ2-3	TRBV20-1	SARDPNRADTQY
TRBJ2-1	TRBV6-1	ASLKTGIYNEQF
TRBJ1-4	TRBV3-1	ASSQVQGRREKLF
TRBJ2-1	TRBV5-6	ASSWRGYYNEQF
TRBJ2-1	TRBV20-1	SARVAAGGSYNEQF